This TCR beta chain came from a study of cytotoxic CD8 clonotypes in ibrutinib-treated CLL. Study results and limitations: Clonotypes that were public were uncommon, and they contracted or stayed stable on treatment.

TCRdb's table, derived via immunoSEQ multiplex PCR, lists solely in-frame clones and lacks some. The repertoire consists of tens of thousands of clones, with under 75% occurring once and the leading ten covering 9.5% to 15%. Concerning this clone: Its target is not known.

The germline V and J ends were trimmed by 0 bases and 6 bases, with 8 bases remaining between them. This CDR3 has 12 amino acids. Germline V gene sequence: CDR1 GTSNPN, CDR2 SVGIG (reference sequence). This receptor was taken from a human donor with chronic lymphocytic leukemia. This specimen consisted of PBMCs, obtained after 12 months of ibrutinib treatment. The chain links TRBV30 to TRBJ1-1; D unresolved. The CDR3 loop reads CAWSVRMSEAFF. The CDR3 bases are TGTGCCTGGAGTGTACGTATGTCTGAAGCTTTCTTT.